The 25 T cell receptor beta chains presented below share a single source sample, sequenced in a study of blood T cell repertoires in COVID-19. Clones were sequenced by immunoSEQ multiplex PCR, and TCRdb holds only the in-frame ones, with some missing. The sample carries approximately 200,000 clones, around 88% recorded once. Material for sequencing was PBMCs or T cells enriched from blood (not recorded which). These receptors were collected from a woman aged 30 to 39 who had been exposed to COVID-19.

The gene calls are TRBV21-1 and TRBJ1-5; the table's TRBD1 call for D was not verified on the DNA. TRBV21-1 is given as a pseudogene. The CDR3 runs 15 residues. The CDR3 DNA sequence: TGTGCCAGCAGCAAAGCGGACAGGGAGGGTGGGCCCCAGCATTTT. It is translated as CASSKADREGGPQHF.

The rearrangement links TRBV27 to TRBJ1-1; maybe TRBD1 (6 bases). Germline-derived CDR1 and CDR2 are MNHEY and SMNVEV (reference sequence). V lost 6 bases, J lost 4 bases, and 18 bases lay in between. The CDR3 is 15 residues long. The CDR3 here is CASSRDNLRGTEAFF. CDR3 sequence (DNA): TGTGCCAGCAGCCGGGACAACCTAAGGGGCACTGAAGCTTTCTTT.

This chain links TRBV15 with TRBJ2-3; D unclear. Germline V CDR1 and CDR2: LNHNV, YYDKDF (reference sequence). Trimming stripped 4 bases from V and 6 bases from J, with 8 bases between. This CDR3 region has 12 residues. The CDR3 reads CATSTGWDTQYF. CDR3 nucleotide sequence: TGTGCCACCAGCACAGGATGGGATACGCAGTATTTT. The full variable domain, in which reference TRBV15 and TRBJ2-3 provide the parts outside the CDR3, is DAMVIQNPRYQVTQFGKPVTLSCSQTLNHNVMYWYQQKSSQAPKLLFHYYDKDFNNEADTPDNFQSRRPNTSFCFLDIRSPGLGDTAMYLCATSTGWDTQYFGPGTRLTVL.

The chain carries TRBV29-1 and TRBJ1-1; a weak D match, TRBD1 (5 bases). This CDR3 is 15 amino acids long. Germline CDR1 is SQVTM and CDR2 is ANQGSEA. V was trimmed by 0 bases and J by 6 bases, leaving 17 bases between them. Here the CDR3 reads CSVEDEAGQGSEAFF. The CDR3 bases are TGCAGCGTTGAAGATGAGGCTGGCCAGGGTTCTGAAGCTTTCTTT. The complete variable domain, with remaining parts taken from reference TRBV29-1 and TRBJ1-1, reads SAVISQKPSRDICQRGTSLTIQCQVDSQVTMMFWYRQQPGQSLTLIATANQGSEATYESGFVIDKFPISRPNLTFSTLTVSNMSPEDSSIYLCSVEDEAGQGSEAFFGQGTRLTVV.

J is TRBJ1-3 and V is TRBV30, with D uncertain. This CDR3 is built from 15 residues. V lost 0 bases, J lost 1 base, and 10 bases lay in between. Germline values: CDR1 GTSNPN, CDR2 SVGIG (reference sequence). Written as DNA, the CDR3 is TGTGCCTGGAGTGTACGTAGGACTTCTGGAAACACCATATATTTT. Translated: CAWSVRRTSGNTIYF.

This chain uses TRBV9 with TRBJ1-3, with TRBD1 matching over 7 bases. The V and J ends lost 4 bases and 0 bases, in that order; junction bases with no gene match: 10. The CDR3 consists of 17 residues. The germline CDR1 and CDR2 sequences are SGDLS and YYNGEE. The CDR3 DNA reads TGTGCCAGCAGCTCACGGACAGGAGCTCTCTCTGGAAACACCATATATTTT. Protein sequence: CASSSRTGALSGNTIYF.

The chain combines TRBV7-8 with TRBJ2-5; 7 positions match TRBD1. The CDR3 length is 13 residues. V shed 6 bases and J 7 bases; nucleotides not matched to a gene: 8. CDR1 is SGHVS, CDR2 FQNEAQ, per germline. For the CDR3, the DNA is TGTGCCAGCAGGAGAAGGGGGCTAGGGACCCAGTACTTC. This translates into CASRRRGLGTQYF.

CDR3 in amino acids: CASSVGPQETQYF. CDR3 nucleotide sequence: TGTGCCAGCAGCGTAGGCCCTCAGGAGACCCAGTACTTC. This sequence joins TRBV9 and TRBJ2-5; D gene unclear. Germline V gives CDR1 SGDLS, CDR2 YYNGEE. The CDR3 spans 13 residues. V was shortened by 0 bases and J by 5 bases, with 8 bases between the two germline ends. Combining the CDR3 with reference TRBV9 and TRBJ2-5 gives the whole variable domain DSGVTQTPKHLITATGQRVTLRCSPRSGDLSVYWYQQSLDQGLQFLIQYYNGEERAKGNILERFSAQQFPDLHSELNLSSLELGDSALYFCASSVGPQETQYFGPGTRLLVL.

This chain connects TRBV5-4 to TRBJ1-2, with 8 bases matching TRBD1. The CDR3 is 14 amino acids. The junction had 0 bases not matched to a gene; V was cut back by 0 bases and J by 2 bases. CDR1 is SGHNT, CDR2 YYREEE, per germline (reference sequence). The CDR3 region has the DNA TGTGCCAGCAGCTTGGGACAGGGGAACTATGGCTACACCTTC. It yields the protein CASSLGQGNYGYTF.

The rearrangement links TRBV30 to TRBJ1-6, with TRBD1 matching over 7 bases. V dropped 3 bases and J dropped 9; count of bases not matched to a gene: 11. This CDR3 has 15 residues. Germline loops: CDR1 GTSNPN, CDR2 SVGIG (reference sequence). The CDR3 DNA sequence: TGTGCCTGGAGACCCCGACAGGGAGGTGGTTCACCCCTCCACTTT. The encoded protein is CAWRPRQGGGSPLHF.

V and J are TRBV6-2 or TRBV6-3 and TRBJ1-1; the D gene is possibly TRBD1 (6 bases). The CDR3 is 15 residues long. Germline V CDR1 and CDR2: MNHEY, SVGEGT. V was pared by 4 bases and J by 0 bases, with 12 bases between. The CDR3 loop reads CASSFGQNLNTEAFF. For the CDR3, the DNA is TGTGCCAGCAGTTTCGGACAGAATTTGAACACTGAAGCTTTCTTT.

This rearrangement joins TRBV24-1 to TRBJ1-4, with D unclear. The V gene's germline CDR1 is KGHDR and CDR2 SFDVKD. Trimming removed 8 bases at V and 0 bases at J, with 12 bases between. CDR3 length: 15 amino acids. The CDR3 protein is CATNPLRPTNEKLFF. CDR3 DNA sequence: TGTGCCACCAACCCGCTGCGCCCAACTAATGAAAAACTGTTTTTT.

V gene TRBV7-9 combines with J gene TRBJ1-1; D uncertain. The germline CDR1 and CDR2 sequences are SEHNR and FQNEAQ (reference sequence). V was clipped by 5 bases and J by 5 bases, with 15 bases between them. CDR3 length: 14 residues. CDR3 in amino acids: CASSPLRRETEAFF. The CDR3 DNA reads as TGTGCCAGCAGCCCCCTGAGACGGGAAACTGAAGCTTTCTTT.

The chain is built from TRBV6-5 and TRBJ2-5; possibly TRBD1 for D (5 bases). The CDR3 loop spans 16 amino acids. Germline CDR1 is MNHEY and CDR2 is SVGAGI. V lost 0 bases and J 0 bases, leaving 11 bases between the germline ends. DNA for the CDR3: TGTGCCAGCAGTTACTCGGCGACAGCTTACCAAGAGACCCAGTACTTC. Translating gives CASSYSATAYQETQYF.

DNA for the CDR3: TGTGCCAGTAGCCCGGGCAGGGGGAGAGAGACCCAGTACTTC. Its protein is CASSPGRGRETQYF. The V gene is TRBV19, the J gene TRBJ2-5; TRBD1 aligns across 7 bases. V was clipped by 6 bases and J by 4 bases; unmatched bases: 8. Germline V gene lookup returns CDR1 LNHDA and CDR2 SQIVND (reference sequence). The CDR3 extends over 14 amino acids.

The chain has TRBV3-1 (or the pseudogene TRBV3-2) and TRBJ1-2, with D unresolved. The germline V gene encodes CDR1 LGHDT and CDR2 YNNKEL (reference sequence). Trimming took off 0 bases at V and 4 bases at J, with 9 bases between the two ends. The CDR3 contains 14 residues. CDR3 amino acids: CASSQDHTGYGYTF. In DNA form, the CDR3 reads TGTGCCAGCAGCCAAGATCATACCGGCTATGGCTACACCTTC.

The gene calls are TRBV5-6 and TRBJ1-5; no definite D call. The CDR3 is made up of 14 amino acids. Trimming took 2 bases from V and 1 from J, leaving 7 bases between them. Per the germline V gene, CDR1 is SGHDT and CDR2 is YYEEEE. CDR3 sequence: CASSFRQSNQPQHF. Here the CDR3 DNA reads TGTGCCAGCAGCTTCAGGCAGAGCAATCAGCCCCAGCATTTT.

The chain couples TRBV7-9 to TRBJ2-4, with 7 bases identical to TRBD2. With 2 bases clipped from V and 1 base from J, the junction kept 5 bases outside the gene matches. CDR1 and CDR2 from the germline V gene are SEHNR and FQNEAQ (reference sequence). CDR3 size: 16 residues. For the CDR3, the DNA is TGTGCCAGCAGCTTACCGGGGGGTTTCGCCAAAAACATTCAGTACTTC. Translation: CASSLPGGFAKNIQYF.

V and J are TRBV2 and TRBJ2-7; D is perhaps TRBD2 (6 bases). V lost 6 bases to trimming and J lost 7 bases, with 22 bases between them. The germline V gene has CDR1 SNHLY and CDR2 FYNNEI. This CDR3 is built from 15 residues. The CDR3 here is CASRMPGLVKGEQYF. DNA for the CDR3: TGTGCCAGCAGAATGCCGGGACTGGTCAAGGGTGAGCAGTACTTC.

The J gene is TRBJ1-6, the V gene TRBV7-8, with 9 bases identical to TRBD1. V lost 5 bases and J lost 10; bases outside the gene matches: 15. The CDR3 length is 17 residues. Germline CDR1 reads SGHVS; CDR2 reads FQNEAQ. The CDR3 protein is CASSQTSPGTGSSPLHF. The CDR3 DNA reads TGTGCCAGCAGCCAAACTAGCCCCGGGACAGGGTCCTCACCCCTCCACTTT.

The chain has TRBV3-1 (or the pseudogene TRBV3-2) and TRBJ2-7; maybe TRBD2 (5 bases). In germline, CDR1 is LGHDT, CDR2 YNNKEL (reference sequence). The CDR3 sequence is 14 residues long. V lost 9 bases and J 3 bases, leaving 18 bases between the germline ends. CDR3 DNA sequence: TGTGCCAGTTCCGGTGGAGGAACACACTACGAGCAGTACTTC. Its translation: CASSGGGTHYEQYF.

This clone has only one observation. The rearrangement joins TRBV9 to TRBJ2-7; 7 bases map to TRBD2. This CDR3 spans 16 amino acids. J gave up 0 bases and V 2 bases, and 8 bases lay outside the gene matches. CDR1 and CDR2 (germline): SGDLS, YYNGEE. CDR3 amino acids: CASSVHSGATSYEQYF. CDR3 DNA: TGTGCCAGCAGCGTCCACAGCGGGGCCACCTCCTACGAGCAGTACTTC.

This clone was detected once. The genes are TRBV5-1 and TRBJ1-2; 10 bases are a match to TRBD1. The CDR3 length is 15 residues. Germline assignment: CDR1 SGHRS and CDR2 YFSETQ. V gave up 2 bases and J gave up 7 bases; unmatched junction bases: 8. In DNA, the CDR3 is TGCGCCAGCAGCTTAAAACCGGGACAGGGGTCTGGCTACACCTTC. It encodes CASSLKPGQGSGYTF.

This chain joins TRBV5-1 and TRBJ2-7; TRBD2 aligns across 9 bases. V shed 3 bases and J 0 bases; nucleotides not matched to a gene: 7. From germline, CDR1 is SGHRS and CDR2 YFSETQ. The CDR3 contains 16 residues. CDR3 residues: CASSSGAGGLSYEQYF. CDR3 bases: TGCGCCAGCAGCTCCGGAGCGGGGGGCCTCTCCTACGAGCAGTACTTC.

The chain has TRBV11-2 and TRBJ1-1; D unclear. Trimming removed 2 bases at V and 0 bases at J, with 4 bases between. Germline CDR1 and CDR2: SGHAT and FQNNGV. The CDR3 totals 13 residues. The CDR3 DNA is TGTGCCAGCAGCTTACAGATGAACACTGAAGCTTTCTTT. Its protein product is CASSLQMNTEAFF.